The T cell receptor beta chain described here comes from a study of blood T cell repertoires in COVID-19 (dated by TCRdb to between 2020 and 2021). Describing the broader study: Samples from collaborators originated in the United States, Italy and Spain and spanned both the acute and convalescent phases of COVID-19. The repertoires were made available in a free public database intended to serve as a resource for research on the immune response to SARS-CoV-2. The prospective study material was composed of cDNA or gDNA derived from T cells, B-cell-depleted T cells, or PBMCs. The dataset comprised deeply sampled blood TCRbeta repertoires from subjects exposed to, actively infected with, or recovered from COVID-19. Where available, HLA class I and class II types were taken from metadata supplied by the sample provider and were not determined by assay-based typing. The sample metadata nearly always contained a de-identified subject ID, COVID-19 status, age in years and sex. The samples were drawn from the first 160 participants of the ongoing ImmuneRACE study and from over 950 subjects provided by 6 global collaborators. Overall results and qualifications from the work: The quantity of clinical and demographic metadata differed by source and by participant and was supplied without curation.

A word on this clone: Its antigen target is currently unknown. No much larger clone exists at a distance of one base, and base qualities are not known.

Collaborating institutions collected whole blood in K2EDTA tubes following their own protocols. For TCRbeta analysis, collaborators shipped samples as frozen whole blood, isolated PBMCs, or DNA extracted from either of those sample types. TCRbeta CDR3 regions were amplified from genomic DNA by means of the immunoSEQ Assay, a bias-controlled multiplex PCR. Under the source paper's analysis protocol: The number of nucleated cells in each sample was estimated by amplification of reference gene primers within the assay. To quantify the absolute abundance of each unique TCRbeta CDR3 rearrangement, sequence reads were collapsed and filtered. For each sample, productive Simpson clonality was calculated as the square root of Simpson's diversity index across productive rearrangements. TCRdb holds this immuneACCESS table with in-frame rearrangements only. Some clones are missing; in checked studies, unresolved V genes explain under half, and the rest has no known cause. The V and J calls and clone size come from that table; D and trimming were worked out from the DNA. Recorded for this sample are 200,000 or so clones; 82% of them occurred a single time. Of the sample, 6.5% to 7% falls within the top ten clones.

Sequences were obtained from peripheral blood. The clonotype comes from a human donor with acute or convalescent COVID-19. The donor label of this sample is uncertain.

The sequenced DNA is TGTGCCTGGAGGGACAGAACCTACGAGCAGTACTTC. Protein translation: CAWRDRTYEQYF. The sequence joins TRBV30 to TRBJ2-7; the D gene is perhaps TRBD1, on 6 matching bases. From its cysteine to its phenylalanine, the CDR3 spans 12 amino acids. The sequence is cut down to CDR3 DNA, 36 bases in frame from base 1. V is cut by 3 bases and J by 2 bases, and the space between the germline ends is 8 bases. CDR1 GTSNPN and CDR2 SVGIG are derived from the germline V gene (reference sequence).